This entry describes one T cell receptor (beta chain). Its antigen is currently not known. No clone much larger than this one lies a single base away; base qualities are absent. Using the deep immunoSEQ assay, multiplex PCR amplified TCR CDR3 regions from genomic DNA. For each cell subset, the extracted genomic DNA was distributed evenly across all wells of several immunoSEQ 96-well plates, and each plate served as one replicate. For sorted subsets, each replicate PCR was loaded with 200 ng genomic DNA, equivalent to 30,000 to 35,000 T cell genomes. Purified libraries were quantified with a Qubit 3.0 fluorometer, sized on a Bioanalyzer 2100, and re-quantified with the KAPA Library Quantification kit. Each immunoSEQ 96-well plate was sequenced on its own single-read 150-cycle Illumina NextSeq 550 flow cell. The original pipeline was this. Because the immunoSEQ output held only junctional sequences and lacked quality scores, the filtering could not match the filtering applied to full-length reads. To assign V/J genes and CDR3, sequences were annotated against IMGT germline references using PyIR, a Python wrapper for IgBLAST v1.9. Any read was removed if the V/J assignment was weak (E-value above 1e-6), the CDR3 was missing, or the read contained stop codons, out-of-frame junctions, or ambiguous translated residues. V3J clonotypes were defined as sequences sharing an identical inferred V gene, J gene, and CDR3 amino acid sequence. The percentage overlap between two repertoires was calculated by dividing the number of shared unique clonotypes by the size of the smaller repertoire. Repertoire richness was assessed with RTK rarefaction, the Chao1 estimator, and Recon v2.1 estimates of unobserved clonotypes. OLGA was used to compute generation probabilities for all TCRbeta clonotypes that the gDNA method yielded from a few donors. TCRdb retrieved this table from immuneACCESS and kept in-frame rearrangements only. Not all clones are present; in checked studies, unresolved V genes account for under half, and no reason is known for the remainder. V and J calls and clone size follow that table, whereas D and trimming were derived from the DNA. This sample holds around 510,000 clones; 95% to 96% were observed only once. The top ten clones comprise approximately 0.06% of the sample.

Healthy HIV-negative adults with no recently reported acute infections or vaccinations were included as donors. Every donor was a Caucasian adult living in Nashville, Tennessee, USA. CD4+ T cells were enriched by magnetic negative selection, after which naive cells were positively selected on CD45RA and the negative fraction was taken as the memory subset. After blood collection by leukapheresis, PBMCs were isolated using Ficoll-Histopaque density gradient centrifugation and then cryopreserved in the vapor phase of liquid nitrogen. Analytical flow cytometry was used to check the purity and quantity of each magnetically sorted T cell population. Genomic DNA was isolated from each sorted fraction and quantified by UV absorbance on a Nanodrop 2000c. These data are taken from a study of shared clonotypes between healthy human individuals (dated by TCRdb to about 2020). In terms of the full investigation: The cohort included three men and a couple of women between 18 and 49 years of age. For each donor, three plates each were used for CD4 naive and CD4 memory, two plates were used for CD8 naive, and one plate was used for CD8 memory. Blood TCR repertoires of five healthy adults were deeply sequenced to estimate repertoire size and the extent of clonotype sharing between individuals. Different laboratories and diverse techniques were used to prepare libraries and sequence TCR repertoires, to increase sequencing depth and limit assay-specific biases. Each donor's leukapheresis produced roughly between roughly 0.85 and 9 billion PBMCs.

The investigation overall reported the following: Compared with non-shared clonotypes, clonotypes shared by all four sorted-subset donors had higher generation probabilities. Sampling was limited to blood, and TCR repertoires in tissue likely differ from TCR repertoires in blood. Even with the large sequencing depth, rarefaction of the sorted-subset datasets indicated that sequencing was incomplete. Pairwise subsampling led to the expectation that sequencing depth would affect the degree of clonotype sharing among donors. Estimated clonotype richness was generally larger for naive than for memory subsets. When several donors were compared, the shared fraction of clonotypes was around 5% for naive CD4, more than 3% for naive CD8, more than 2% for memory CD4, and roughly 0.4% for memory CD8. The small number of donors limited the genetic and exposure-history diversity represented.

Measured from the cysteine to the phenylalanine, the CDR3 is 13 residues long. Only CDR3 DNA is held: 39 bases, read in frame from base 1. CDR1 and CDR2 (MDHEN, SYDVKM) derive from the germline V gene. V gives up 3 bases and J gives up 4 bases, and the segment between their germline ends measures 9 bases. The sequence is built from TRBV28 and TRBJ2-5; the D segment cannot be called with confidence. The sample consisted of naive CD4+ T cells sorted from blood. The cell subset or site label corresponds to: CD45RA+ positively selected. This TCR derives from a woman aged 25 to 45 in good health. The DNA is TGTGCCAGCAGTTTCGGCAGGAGAGAGACCCAGTACTTC. This codes for CASSFGRRETQYF.